This T cell receptor (beta chain) came from a study of T cells after yellow fever vaccination. CDR3 size: 14 residues. Germline CDR1 is SGDLS and CDR2 is YYNGEE. V was trimmed by 5 bases and J by 1 base, leaving 10 bases between them. This clonotype was detected a few times. A 5'RACE template-switching step, the method used to make TCR cDNA, added a universal primer site and UMIs. TCRdb analysed the 5' RACE reads with MiXCR anew, one entry per CDR3 protein. The sample comprises about 350,000 distinct CDR3 sequences, about 9.9% of which are singletons, and 15% to 20% rests with the top ten. Sequences were derived from PBMCs, sampled on the day of the first yellow fever vaccination. The chain carries TRBV9 and TRBJ2-4; TRBD1 might be the D (6 bases). The TCR sequence derives from a man younger than 30 who received the YFV17D yellow fever vaccine. The CDR3 loop reads CASRPQGAKNIQYF. The CDR3 region has the DNA TGTGCCAGCAGGCCACAGGGTGCCAAAAACATTCAGTACTTC.